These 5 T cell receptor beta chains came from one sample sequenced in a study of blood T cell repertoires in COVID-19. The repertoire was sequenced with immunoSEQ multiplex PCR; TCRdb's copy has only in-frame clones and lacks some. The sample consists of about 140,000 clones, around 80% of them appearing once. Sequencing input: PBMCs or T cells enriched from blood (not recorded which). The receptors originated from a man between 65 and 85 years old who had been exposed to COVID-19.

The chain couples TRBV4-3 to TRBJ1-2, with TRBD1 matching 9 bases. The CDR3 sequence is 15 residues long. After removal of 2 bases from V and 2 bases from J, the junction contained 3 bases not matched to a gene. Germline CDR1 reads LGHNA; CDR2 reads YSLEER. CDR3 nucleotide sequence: TGCGCCAGCAGCCAACAGGACAGGGGCAACTATGGCTACACCTTC. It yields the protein CASSQQDRGNYGYTF.

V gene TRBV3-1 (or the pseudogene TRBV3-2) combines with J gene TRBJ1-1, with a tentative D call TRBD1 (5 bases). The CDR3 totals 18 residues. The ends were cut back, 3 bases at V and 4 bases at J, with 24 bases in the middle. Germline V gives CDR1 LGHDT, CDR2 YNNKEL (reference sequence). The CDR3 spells CASSHGGRGLITGTEAFF. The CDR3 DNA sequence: TGTGCCAGCAGCCACGGAGGGAGAGGGTTGATAACAGGCACTGAAGCTTTCTTT.

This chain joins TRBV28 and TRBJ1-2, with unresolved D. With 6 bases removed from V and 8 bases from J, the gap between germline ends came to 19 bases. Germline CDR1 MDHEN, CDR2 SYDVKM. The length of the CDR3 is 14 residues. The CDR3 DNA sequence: TGTGCCAGCAGCCTCGGTACCCTATCCTGGGGCTACACCTTC. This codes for CASSLGTLSWGYTF.

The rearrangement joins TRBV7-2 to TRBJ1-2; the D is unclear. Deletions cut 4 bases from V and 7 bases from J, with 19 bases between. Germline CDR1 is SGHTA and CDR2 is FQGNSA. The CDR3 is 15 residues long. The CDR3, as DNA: TGTGCCAGCAGCTCCCACCCCGCGGGAAATGGTGGCTACACCTTC. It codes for CASSSHPAGNGGYTF.

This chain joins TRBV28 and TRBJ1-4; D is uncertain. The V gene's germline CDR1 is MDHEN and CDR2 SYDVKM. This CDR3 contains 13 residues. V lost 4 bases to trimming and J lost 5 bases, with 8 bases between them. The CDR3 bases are TGTGCCAGCAGTTCCCAGTTAAATGAAAAACTGTTTTTT. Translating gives CASSSQLNEKLFF.